A single sample is the source of the 18 T cell receptor beta chains below, sequenced in a study of blood T cell repertoires in COVID-19. Clones were sequenced by immunoSEQ multiplex PCR, and TCRdb holds only the in-frame ones, with some missing. The sample includes under 65,000 clones, about nine tenths of them seen just once. Sequencing was done on a sample of peripheral blood. The receptors come from a woman of 80 years or more with COVID-19, enrolled during active disease.

This clone was found a few times. The chain joins TRBV9 to TRBJ1-6; 7 positions agree with TRBD1. CDR1 is SGDLS and CDR2 is YYNGEE in the germline V gene. With V trimmed by 3 bases and J by 8 bases, 5 bases remained unmatched. This CDR3 spans 14 amino acids. This CDR3 is CASSANQGDSPLHF. DNA for the CDR3: TGTGCCAGCAGCGCGAATCAGGGGGATTCACCCCTCCACTTT.

The DNA of the CDR3 is TGTGCCAGCAGCTTAGATCGGCGGGCTATTGATACGCAGTATTTT. Translating it yields CASSLDRRAIDTQYF. The genes are TRBV11-2 and TRBJ2-3; the D gene is possibly TRBD2 (5 bases). Trimming took 0 bases from V and 6 from J, leaving 13 bases between them. CDR1 is SGHAT, CDR2 FQNNGV, per germline. CDR3 length: 15 amino acids. The whole variable domain, filled in from reference TRBV11-2 and TRBJ2-3, reads EAGVAQSPRYKIIEKRQSVAFWCNPISGHATLYWYQQILGQGPKLLIQFQNNGVVDDSQLPKDRFSAERLKGVDSTLKIQPAKLEDSAVYLCASSLDRRAIDTQYFGPGTRLTVL.

The rearrangement links TRBV18 to TRBJ2-2; D uncertain. V was pared by 1 base and J by 0 bases, with 9 bases between. Germline V gene sequence: CDR1 KGHSH, CDR2 LQKENI. This CDR3 spans 16 amino acids. CDR3 in DNA: TGTGCCAGCTCACCACGGCAAAGTACGAACACCGGGGAGCTGTTTTTT. Translated: CASSPRQSTNTGELFF.

V and J are TRBV10-3 and TRBJ1-1; D call uncertain. The CDR3 is 15 residues long. CDR1 and CDR2 from the germline V gene are ENHRY and SYGVKD. V was clipped by 0 bases and J by 4 bases, with 12 bases between them. The CDR3 region is CAISESRTGSTEAFF. CDR3 nucleotide sequence: TGTGCCATCAGTGAGTCCCGGACGGGGAGCACTGAAGCTTTCTTT.

This sequence joins TRBV25-1 and TRBJ1-6, with D uncertain. CDR3 length: 14 residues. V was shortened by 6 bases and J by 10 bases, with 16 bases between the two germline ends. Per the germline V gene, CDR1 is MGHDK and CDR2 is SYGVNS. DNA of the CDR3: TGTGCCAGCAGGGACGGAGGTGTTGCCTCACCCCTCCACTTT. Its protein is CASRDGGVASPLHF.

The J gene is TRBJ2-7, the V gene TRBV2, with D maybe TRBD1 (6 bases). The germline V gene encodes CDR1 SNHLY and CDR2 FYNNEI. V was shortened by 5 bases and J by 12 bases, with 23 bases between the two germline ends. The CDR3 is 14 residues long. The CDR3 sequence is CASSLDRDGYGGYF. In DNA, the CDR3 is TGTGCCAGCAGTCTGGACAGAGACGGCTACGGTGGGTACTTC.

Only a few counts were recorded for this clone. The chain carries TRBV29-1 and TRBJ2-2; a possible D gene is TRBD2 (7 bases). V lost 7 bases and J 2 bases, leaving 14 bases between the germline ends. This CDR3 comprises 14 residues. From germline, CDR1 is SQVTM and CDR2 ANQGSEA. DNA of the CDR3: TGCAGCGCTAAGCGGGACACAAACACCGGGGAGCTGTTTTTT. It specifies CSAKRDTNTGELFF.

The chain links TRBV5-1 to TRBJ2-1; D not resolved. The germline CDR1 and CDR2 sequences are SGHRS and YFSETQ. Between the trimmed V and J ends, which lost 2 bases and 3 bases, there was a span of 15 bases. The CDR3 spans 16 residues. The CDR3 nucleotides read TGCGCCAGCAGCTTATCCCCCTCACCCGGCTACAATGAGCAGTTCTTC. Its translation is CASSLSPSPGYNEQFF.

The chain is built from TRBV6-6 and TRBJ1-1; 12 positions match TRBD1. CDR1 MNHNY and CDR2 SVGAGI come from the germline V gene (reference sequence). The CDR3 covers 15 residues. Trimming took 5 bases from V and 10 from J; bases not matched to a gene: 11. The CDR3 sequence: CASSILGQGALGAFF. The CDR3 bases are TGTGCCAGCAGTATCTTGGGACAGGGGGCGCTTGGAGCTTTCTTT.

This chain connects TRBV5-1 to TRBJ1-1, with D maybe TRBD1 (6 bases). The CDR3 contains 14 residues. Germline assignment: CDR1 SGHRS and CDR2 YFSETQ. Trimming cost V 2 bases and J 1 base, with 9 bases left between them. The CDR3 nucleotides are TGCGCCAGCAGCTTCTTACAGGGGAACACTGAAGCTTTCTTT. Translation gives CASSFLQGNTEAFF.

The sample holds a few counts of this clone. This chain links TRBV7-9 with TRBJ2-4; a weak D match, TRBD2 (5 bases). V shed 1 base and J shed 2 bases, with 9 bases lying between them. This CDR3 region has 15 residues. CDR1 SEHNR and CDR2 FQNEAQ come from the germline V gene (reference sequence). Here the CDR3 DNA reads TGTGCCAGCAGCTTAGTTGCGGGTTCCAAAAACATTCAGTACTTC. This translates into CASSLVAGSKNIQYF.

The J gene is TRBJ1-2, the V gene TRBV27; possible D gene TRBD1, 5 bases. Deletions cut 5 bases from V and 8 bases from J, with 18 bases between. This CDR3 spans 14 amino acids. Germline loops: CDR1 MNHEY, CDR2 SMNVEV (reference sequence). The chain's CDR3 is CASSPNYRTEGYTF. The CDR3 DNA reads TGTGCCAGCAGTCCAAACTACAGGACGGAAGGCTACACCTTC.

This clone was recorded a few times. The rearrangement uses TRBV13 and TRBJ1-2; TRBD1 matches 9 bases. J was trimmed by 7 bases and V by 3 bases; bases with no gene match: 6. Germline V gene lookup returns CDR1 PRHDT and CDR2 FYEKMQ (reference sequence). The CDR3 length is 14 residues. The CDR3 spells CASSFPGQGGGYTF. The CDR3 DNA is TGTGCCAGCAGCTTTCCGGGACAGGGTGGTGGCTACACCTTC.

The V and J genes are TRBV30 and TRBJ1-6; D is undetermined. Trimming stripped 4 bases from V and 7 bases from J, with 20 bases between. From germline, CDR1 is GTSNPN and CDR2 SVGIG (reference sequence). The CDR3 is made up of 16 amino acids. Here the CDR3 reads CAWTSKRGSGNSPLHF. The CDR3, as DNA: TGTGCCTGGACCTCGAAACGGGGTTCGGGGAATTCACCCCTCCACTTT.

The chain joins TRBV12-3 or TRBV12-4 to TRBJ1-5; D is undetermined. CDR3 size: 13 residues. The V and J ends lost 5 bases and 5 bases respectively, with 10 bases between them. Here the CDR3 reads CASSDTSYQPQHF. The CDR3 DNA is TGTGCCAGCAGTGACACATCTTATCAGCCCCAGCATTTT.

The chain uses TRBV2 and TRBJ2-7; D is unclear. Looked up from germline, CDR1 is SNHLY and CDR2 is FYNNEI. The CDR3 contains 11 residues. Trimming cost V 5 bases and J 3 bases, with 5 bases left between them. CDR3 in amino acids: CASSLLYEQYF. CDR3 sequence (DNA): TGTGCCAGCAGTCTCCTCTACGAGCAGTACTTC.

V gene TRBV7-2 combines with J gene TRBJ1-5, with a weak D call TRBD1 (6 bases). Germline V CDR1 and CDR2: SGHTA, FQGNSA. Between the trimmed V and J ends, which lost 6 bases and 0 bases, there was a span of 12 bases. This CDR3 spans 15 amino acids. The CDR3 is CASSLQGFSNQPQHF. The CDR3 DNA reads TGTGCCAGCAGTTTACAGGGTTTTAGCAATCAGCCCCAGCATTTT. Complete variable domain (other parts from reference TRBV7-2 and TRBJ1-5): GAGVSQSPSNKVTEKGKDVELRCDPISGHTALYWYRQSLGQGLEFLIYFQGNSAPDKSGLPSDRFSAERTGGSVSTLTIQRTQQEDSAVYLCASSLQGFSNQPQHFGDGTRLSIL.

In its sample, this clone was seen once. The rearrangement links TRBV5-1 to TRBJ2-1; D perhaps matches TRBD2 (7 bases). Germline CDR1 and CDR2: SGHRS and YFSETQ. V was cut by 0 bases and J by 4 bases, with 11 bases left in between. The CDR3 is 15 amino acids. The CDR3 region is CASSLGGGAYNEQFF. DNA for the CDR3: TGCGCCAGCAGCTTGGGAGGGGGGGCGTACAATGAGCAGTTCTTC.